The rows below give T cell receptor beta chains drawn from one sample of a study of cytomegalovirus exposure and HLA in healthy donors. Assay used: immunoSEQ multiplex PCR; TCRdb lists only in-frame clones, some missing. The sample shows under 150,000 clones, 70% to 80% of them seen only once. The sequencing input was PBMCs. All receptors derive from a middle-aged woman in good health and CMV-seropositive. Both conserved end residues are part of each CDR3. Fields, in order: D gene, clone size, J gene, V gene, CDR3 protein, CDR3 DNA. A D gene is named only where the DNA matches it firmly. Not every row has a clone size; where given, it reads once, few, many or a size class.

>TRBD2|NA|TRBJ2-7|TRBV2
CASSQPGLDYEQYF
TGTGCCAGCAGTCAACCGGGACTAGACTACGAGCAGTACTTC
>NA|NA|TRBJ2-1|TRBV28
CASSTWAGGSYNEQFF
TGTGCCAGCAGTACCTGGGCGGGCGGCTCCTACAATGAGCAGTTCTTC
>NA|NA|TRBJ2-7|TRBV7-9
CASSLRQSNSYEQYF
TGTGCCAGCAGCTTACGACAATCTAACTCCTACGAGCAGTACTTC
>TRBD2|NA|TRBJ2-3|TRBV5-4
CASSLELAGADTQYF
TGTGCCAGCAGCTTGGAACTAGCGGGAGCGGATACGCAGTATTTT
>NA|once|TRBJ1-1|TRBV11-2
CASSYTTENTEAFF
TGTGCCAGCAGCTATACAACAGAGAACACTGAAGCTTTCTTT
>NA|NA|TRBJ2-7|TRBV7-9
CASSRTALATYEQYF
TGTGCCAGCAGCCGTACCGCACTAGCCACCTACGAGCAGTACTTC
>NA|NA|TRBJ2-7|TRBV28
CASSLVGYEQYF
TGTGCCAGCAGTTTAGTCGGCTACGAGCAGTACTTC
>NA|NA|TRBJ1-5|TRBV2
CASSPGRSNQPQHF
TGTGCCAGCAGCCCAGGGAGGAGCAATCAGCCCCAGCATTTT
>TRBD2|NA|TRBJ2-3|TRBV28
CASSLLTSGSSSTDTQYF
TGTGCCAGCAGTTTGCTAACTAGCGGGAGCTCTAGCACAGATACGCAGTATTTT
>TRBD1|NA|TRBJ1-3|TRBV6-5
CASIDRAGGNTIYF
TGTGCCAGCATCGACAGGGCAGGGGGAAACACCATATATTTT
>NA|NA|TRBJ2-7|TRBV28
CASSAGSSYEQYF
TGTGCCAGCAGTGCCGGTAGCTCCTACGAGCAGTACTTC
>NA|NA|TRBJ2-7|TRBV7-9
CASSNRLEAQPEQYF
TGTGCCAGCAGCAACCGACTAGAGGCTCAACCCGAGCAGTACTTC
>NA|NA|TRBJ2-1|TRBV6-1
CASSAAGSFYNEQFF
TGTGCCAGCAGTGCGGCGGGATCCTTCTACAATGAGCAGTTCTTC
>TRBD1|NA|TRBJ2-1|TRBV18
CASSPRDRGDNEQFF
TGTGCCAGCTCACCCCGGGACAGGGGGGACAATGAGCAGTTCTTC
>TRBD2|NA|TRBJ2-5|TRBV5-4
CASSFVAGGRETQYF
TGTGCCAGCAGCTTCGTTGCGGGAGGCCGGGAGACCCAGTACTTC
>NA|NA|TRBJ1-2|TRBV6-1
CASSDGSAGPIGYGYTF
TGTGCCAGCAGTGATGGGTCAGCGGGACCAATAGGCTATGGCTACACCTTC
>NA|NA|TRBJ2-6|TRBV11-3
CASTGNTGANVLTF
TGTGCCAGCACGGGGAACACTGGGGCCAACGTCCTGACTTTC
>TRBD2|few|TRBJ2-1|TRBV4-2
CASSQVTGTSNEQFF
TGTGCCAGCAGCCAAGTTACCGGGACTAGCAATGAGCAGTTCTTC
>NA|once|TRBJ1-3|TRBV5-1
CASSLAGTPYGNTIYF
TGCGCCAGCAGCTTAGCCGGGACTCCGTACGGAAACACCATATATTTT
>NA|NA|TRBJ2-7|TRBV6-1
CASSGRLGEQYF
TGTGCCAGCAGTGGGAGATTAGGCGAGCAGTACTTC
>NA|NA|TRBJ2-1|TRBV7-9
CASSSGLADVDEQFF
TGTGCCAGCAGCTCGGGACTTGCAGATGTCGATGAGCAGTTCTTC
>NA|NA|TRBJ2-3|TRBV6-5
CASYRDYTQYF
TGTGCCAGTTATCGGGATTATACGCAGTATTTT
>TRBD1|NA|TRBJ2-1|TRBV7-3
CASSLMGQGVGEQFF
TGTGCCAGCAGCTTAATGGGACAGGGGGTCGGGGAGCAGTTCTTC
>TRBD2|NA|TRBJ2-2|TRBV4-2
CASSQGTTGGAGTGELFF
TGTGCCAGCAGCCAAGGAACGACGGGAGGGGCGGGCACCGGGGAGCTGTTTTTT
>TRBD1|NA|TRBJ2-5|TRBV13
CASGQGWEETQYF
TGTGCCAGCGGACAGGGCTGGGAAGAGACCCAGTACTTC
>TRBD1|NA|TRBJ2-5|TRBV19
CASSSRDRGRRETQYF
TGTGCCAGTAGTTCCCGGGACAGGGGGCGCCGGGAGACCCAGTACTTC
>NA|NA|TRBJ2-2|TRBV6-4
CASSKQATMNTGELFF
TGTGCCAGCAGTAAACAGGCTACAATGAACACCGGGGAGCTGTTTTTT
>TRBD1|NA|TRBJ2-7|TRBV6-5
CASVRTGPYYEQYF
TGTGCCAGCGTGAGGACAGGGCCATACTACGAGCAGTACTTC
>TRBD2|NA|TRBJ2-1|TRBV7-2
CASRGLAGNEQFF
TGTGCCAGCCGAGGACTAGCGGGGAATGAGCAGTTCTTC
>TRBD2|NA|TRBJ2-5|TRBV7-9
CSSSFLAGGPQETQYF
TGTTCCAGCAGCTTTCTAGCGGGAGGGCCCCAAGAGACCCAGTACTTC
>NA|NA|TRBJ1-5|TRBV6-5
CASSPEGYQPQHF
TGTGCCAGCAGTCCTGAGGGTTATCAGCCCCAGCATTTT
>NA|NA|TRBJ2-3|TRBV13
CASSLGPAQGHSTDTQYF
TGTGCCAGCAGCTTAGGCCCCGCCCAGGGGCACTCCACAGATACGCAGTATTTT
>TRBD1|few|TRBJ1-1|TRBV11-3
CASGTRQGLMAEAFF
TGTGCCAGCGGAACACGACAGGGCTTGATGGCTGAAGCTTTCTTT
>TRBD1|NA|TRBJ2-5|TRBV7-6
CASSYGTGEETQYF
TGTGCCAGCAGTTACGGGACAGGGGAAGAGACCCAGTACTTC
>TRBD2|NA|TRBJ2-1|TRBV5-1
CASSLAGSFYNEQFF
TGCGCCAGCAGCCTAGCGGGAAGCTTTTACAATGAGCAGTTCTTC
>NA|NA|TRBJ2-2|TRBV11-3
CASSRGDTGELFF
TGTGCCAGCAGTCGCGGGGACACCGGGGAGCTGTTTTTT
>NA|few|TRBJ2-3|TRBV5-4
CASSLDAGSDTQYF
TGTGCCAGCAGCCTTGACGCGGGTTCGGATACGCAGTATTTT
>TRBD2|NA|TRBJ2-2|TRBV5-3
CARSPLAGGPYTGELFF
TGTGCCAGAAGCCCCCTAGCGGGAGGGCCCTACACCGGGGAGCTGTTTTTT
>TRBD1|few|TRBJ2-7|TRBV2
CASSHAPGQIYEQYF
TGTGCCAGCAGTCATGCACCGGGACAGATCTACGAGCAGTACTTC
>NA|NA|TRBJ1-2|TRBV2
CASSETQQVNYGYTF
TGTGCCAGCAGTGAAACTCAACAGGTTAACTATGGCTACACCTTC
>TRBD1|few|TRBJ2-1|TRBV5-1
CASSTQGDEGNEQFF
TGCGCCAGCAGCACACAGGGGGACGAGGGGAATGAGCAGTTCTTC
>TRBD1|NA|TRBJ1-1|TRBV27
CASSLSTGDTEAFF
TGTGCCAGCAGTCTCTCAACAGGGGACACTGAAGCTTTCTTT
>TRBD1|NA|TRBJ2-6|TRBV7-9
CASSLATGLLTF
TGTGCCAGCAGCTTAGCGACAGGGTTGCTGACTTTC
>TRBD2|NA|TRBJ2-2|TRBV13
CASSFLAGGPSGELFF
TGTGCCAGCAGCTTTCTAGCGGGAGGGCCGAGCGGGGAGCTGTTTTTT
>NA|NA|TRBJ2-2|TRBV2
CASTTTGMNTGELFF
TGTGCCAGCACTACAACGGGAATGAACACCGGGGAGCTGTTTTTT
>NA|NA|TRBJ2-7|TRBV27
CASSSPAGTTYEQYF
TGTGCCAGCAGTTCGCCTGCCGGGACAACCTACGAGCAGTACTTC
>TRBD2|NA|TRBJ2-2|TRBV4-2
CASSKGLAGFYTGELFF
TGTGCCAGCAGCAAGGGACTAGCGGGATTTTACACCGGGGAGCTGTTTTTT
>NA|NA|TRBJ2-2|TRBV5-6
CASSPLGVAMNTGELFF
TGTGCCAGCAGCCCCCTCGGGGTAGCGATGAACACCGGGGAGCTGTTTTTT
>NA|once|TRBJ2-1|TRBV7-2
CASRPSSTTYNEQFF
TGTGCCAGCAGACCTAGCAGCACGACCTACAATGAGCAGTTCTTC
>TRBD2|NA|TRBJ2-5|TRBV6-6
CASSYPGLAGAETQYF
TGTGCCAGCAGTTATCCCGGACTAGCGGGGGCGGAGACCCAGTACTTC